This is a list of T cell receptor beta chains from one sample in a study of long-term antiretroviral therapy in people with HIV. Assay: immunoSEQ multiplex PCR; the TCRdb copy retains only in-frame clones and omits some. The data show 42,000 or so clones, about 89% seen once. Sequencing was performed on unsorted PBMCs, taken 0.1 years before starting antiretroviral therapy. Receptors were obtained from a woman aged 45-59 years with HIV. CDR3s include the opening cysteine and the closing phenylalanine or tryptophan. The order of the fields is clone size, V gene, J gene, D gene, CDR3 DNA, CDR3 protein. A D gene is named only where the DNA matches it firmly. Only some rows state a clone size, as once, few, many or a class for expanded clones.

once	TRBV7-9	TRBJ2-5	NA	TGTGCCAGCAGCTTCAGTTCTGCGGAGACCCAGTACTTC	CASSFSSAETQYF
NA	TRBV9	TRBJ2-3	TRBD2	TGTGCCAGCAGCGTTCGGCTAGCGGGTTCAGATACGCAGTATTTT	CASSVRLAGSDTQYF
NA	TRBV5-5	TRBJ2-7	TRBD1	TGTGCCAGCAGCTTGGACGTTTCAGGGGGCAACTACGAGCAGTACTTC	CASSLDVSGGNYEQYF
NA	TRBV5-1	TRBJ2-3	NA	TGCGCCAGCAGCTTGTTAGATGGCGGCCCTAGCACAGATACGCAGTATTTT	CASSLLDGGPSTDTQYF
NA	TRBV6-1	TRBJ1-5	NA	TGTGCCAGCATGTGGCAGGGCGATCAGCCCCAGCATTTT	CASMWQGDQPQHF
NA	TRBV27	TRBJ1-2	TRBD1	TGTGCCAGCAGCGCCGCGACAGGGGGCCATGGCTACACCTTC	CASSAATGGHGYTF
NA	TRBV7-9	TRBJ1-3	NA	TGTGCCAGCAGCTTAAGGGGCGTCTCTGGAAACACCATATATTTT	CASSLRGVSGNTIYF
NA	TRBV4-3	TRBJ2-3	NA	TGCGCCAGCAGCCAGCCGGACAGCACAGATACGCAGTATTTT	CASSQPDSTDTQYF
NA	TRBV7-2	TRBJ1-6	TRBD1	TGTGCCAGCAGCTTACTTGGGACAGCCCGTTCACCCCTCCACTTT	CASSLLGTARSPLHF
NA	TRBV25-1	TRBJ1-1	NA	TGTGCCAGCAGTGAGCATTCCGGCTGGAACACTGAAGCTTTCTTT	CASSEHSGWNTEAFF
NA	TRBV11-3	TRBJ1-1	TRBD1	TGTGCCAGCAGCCTAGGACAGGGGAACACTGAAGCTTTCTTT	CASSLGQGNTEAFF
NA	TRBV10-1	TRBJ2-7	TRBD1	TGCGCCAGCAGTGCAGGACAGGGCTATGGAGAGCAGTACTTC	CASSAGQGYGEQYF